The source of this T cell receptor (beta chain) is a study of blood T cells in healthy people across ages (dated by TCRdb to 2014 to 2015). Study-wide context: In model experiments, template switching captured roughly one uniquely barcoded TCR beta cDNA molecule for every two T cells. To avoid experimental bias, donors of different ages were distributed randomly across sequencing lanes. The study measured age-related changes in TCR beta repertoire diversity using deep sequencing normalized with unique cDNA molecular identifiers. Donors were grouped into four age groups: young (average roughly 16 years), middle-aged (39), aged (62) and long-lived (around 80). Using the same blood draw, the study looked at two additional independent replicas of 1 million unique cDNA reads for two donors, one aged 18 to 30 and the other aged 80 or older.

Paper-wide results and their limitations: Because the CMV infection status of the donors was unknown, age-related changes in expanded clonotypes may potentially have been confounded. Observed TCR beta diversity per million T cells fell roughly linearly with age, and a significant reduction was already apparent by age approximately 41. Since profiling was done on bulk unsorted PBMCs, naive and antigen-experienced compartments could not be conclusively compared. Compared with the aged group, more naive CD4+ T cells, fewer expanded clones and increased TCR diversity were shown by the long-lived group, suggesting age selection. There was a strong correlation between observed TCR beta diversity and the percentage of naive T cells measured by flow cytometry. Estimates of total diversity based on one million sequenced T cells were considered lower bounds and underestimates.

Libraries were made using 5' RACE. Instrument used: Illumina HiSeq 2500. The second PCR ran for roughly 7 to 12 cycles and used a J-beta primer mix along with a sample-barcoded 5' primer. Each TCR beta cDNA molecule received a unique molecular identifier from a template-switch 5' adaptor carrying 12 random nucleotides. Each sample yielded at least 2.5 million CDR3-containing paired-end reads. The Mint cDNA synthesis kit, primed by a TRBC-specific oligonucleotide, was used to synthesize first-strand cDNA from all RNA. Following uracil-DNA glycosylase treatment, a first 18-cycle PCR with universal primers M1SS and BC2_uni_R was performed on all cDNA. In the authors' own workflow: Each sample was normalized by randomly selecting 1 million high-quality reads, each carrying a distinct molecular identifier. Reads with shared molecular identifiers were discarded instead of being binned into consensus sequences. MiTCR, set to a Q25 quality threshold and the strictest error-elimination algorithm, was used for CDR3 identification, clonotype clustering and error correction. A nonparametric unseen species model with Euler transformation was used to estimate a lower bound on total TCR beta diversity. In TCRdb, the public reads were trimmed at Q25 with fastp and aligned with MiXCR, with productive beta chains retained. Rows are combined by CDR3 protein, so each entry shows the most common genes and DNA. TCRdb assigned the V and J calls; the authors' analysis was not used. A total of approximately 790,000 distinct CDR3 sequences appear in this sample, 62% of them only once. The top ten constitute approximately 30% of the sample.

Donors were 40 or so systemically healthy Caucasian individuals from Russia aged roughly 6 to 100 years. Ten milliliters of peripheral blood were collected from each donor into EDTA-treated Vacutainer tubes. PBMCs were isolated by Ficoll-Paque density-gradient centrifugation, with at least 7 million obtained per sample. Trizol reagent was used to extract total RNA from PBMCs, with at least 5.5 micrograms per sample. Naive CD45RAhigh/CD27high T cell percentages were measured by flow cytometry on a PBMC aliquot from every donor. CDR1 and CDR2, per the germline V gene (reference sequence), are MNHEY and SMNVEV. The V end gives up 6 bases and the J end 1 base, leaving 6 bases in the junction not matched to a gene. From the cysteine up to the phenylalanine, the CDR3 has a length of 15 residues. Only the CDR3 portion is preserved as DNA: 45 bases, with reading frame beginning at the first base. Concerning this clonotype itself: Its antigen is not yet known. Per-base quality was not reported, and no clone a single base away is much larger than it.

Source material: blood. The receptor was derived from a young man in good health. Here the chain combines TRBV27 and TRBJ2-1, with 7 central nucleotides matching TRBD1. The DNA sequence follows: TGTGCCAGCAGCAACAGGGGCTATTCCTACAATGAGCAGTTCTTC. This yields the protein CASSNRGYSYNEQFF.